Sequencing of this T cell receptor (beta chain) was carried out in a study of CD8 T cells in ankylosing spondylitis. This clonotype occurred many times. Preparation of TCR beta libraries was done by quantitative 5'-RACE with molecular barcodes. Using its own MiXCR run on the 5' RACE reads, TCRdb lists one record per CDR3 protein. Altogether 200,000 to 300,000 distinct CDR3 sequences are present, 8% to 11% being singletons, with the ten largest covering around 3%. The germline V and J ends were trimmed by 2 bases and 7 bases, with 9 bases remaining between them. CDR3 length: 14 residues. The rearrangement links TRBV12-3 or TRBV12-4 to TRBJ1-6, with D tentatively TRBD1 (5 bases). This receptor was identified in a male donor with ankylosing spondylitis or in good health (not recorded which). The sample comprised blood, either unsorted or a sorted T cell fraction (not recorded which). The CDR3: CASSLRGNNSPLHF. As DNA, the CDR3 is TGTGCCAGCAGTTTACGGGGGAACAATTCACCCCTCCACTTT.